Presented here are 14 T cell receptor beta chains from one specimen sequenced in a study of T cells after yellow fever vaccination. MiXCR, applied by TCRdb to the 5' RACE reads, yields one record per CDR3 protein. The sample records some 340,000 distinct CDR3 sequences, about 10% being singletons. The source was CD4+ T cells sorted from PBMCs, collected 45 days after the yellow fever booster vaccination. The receptors were gathered from a man in his late teens or twenties who received the YFV17D yellow fever vaccine.

This clonotype showed up just a few times. The chain has TRBV6-9 and TRBJ2-1, with D uncertain. This CDR3 is built from 10 residues. The V end was cut by 9 bases, the J end by 6 bases, with 6 bases between. Per germline, CDR1 MNHGY and CDR2 SVAAGI. For the CDR3, the DNA is TGTGCCAGGCTTCCCAATGAGCAGTTCTTC. This sequence encodes CARLPNEQFF.

This clonotype was found many times. The chain has TRBV27 and TRBJ2-2; D is possibly TRBD2 (5 bases). Germline loops: CDR1 MNHEY, CDR2 SMNVEV (reference sequence). The CDR3 has 15 amino acids. V lost 7 bases, J lost 4 bases, and 16 bases lay in between. Here the CDR3 reads CASKVAQAFTGELFF. In DNA form, the CDR3 reads TGTGCCAGCAAGGTAGCGCAGGCCTTCACCGGGGAGCTGTTTTTT.

CDR3 in DNA: TGTGCCAGCAGCGAAGGCCTGGGTCAGACCGGGGAGCTGTTTTTT. It specifies CASSEGLGQTGELFF. The chain joins TRBV7-2 to TRBJ2-2; D not certain. Per the germline V gene, CDR1 is SGHTA and CDR2 is FQGNSA. V lost 5 bases to trimming and J lost 5 bases, with 15 bases between them. This CDR3 has 15 amino acids.

In this sample, this clonotype turned up many times. The chain uses TRBV5-4 and TRBJ2-1; 9 nucleotides match TRBD1. With V trimmed by 5 bases and J by 4 bases, 7 bases remained unmatched. The CDR3 loop spans 15 amino acids. Germline CDR1 is SGHNT and CDR2 is YYREEE (reference sequence). This CDR3 is CASSWDRALYNEQFF. DNA of the CDR3: TGTGCCAGCAGTTGGGACAGGGCCCTTTACAATGAGCAGTTCTTC.

Only a few counts were recorded for this clonotype. The chain joins TRBV6-5 to TRBJ1-4; D gene ambiguous. Trimming stripped 6 bases from V and 8 bases from J, with 10 bases between. The CDR3 extends over 12 amino acids. Per the germline V gene, CDR1 is MNHEY and CDR2 is SVGAGI. The CDR3: CASRRAGEKLFF. The CDR3 DNA follows: TGTGCCAGCAGAAGGGCAGGAGAAAAACTGTTTTTT.

This chain links TRBV4-3 with TRBJ2-3; a weak D match, TRBD2 (5 bases). Germline V lookup: CDR1 LGHNA, CDR2 YSLEER. Trimming took off 4 bases at V and 8 bases at J, with 19 bases between the two ends. This CDR3 is built from 15 residues. CDR3 region: CASSRERSDKGTQYF. CDR3 bases: TGCGCCAGCAGCCGGGAGAGGTCAGACAAGGGTACGCAGTATTTT.

This clonotype was observed at least ten times. The rearrangement joins TRBV2 to TRBJ2-6; no firm D call. The germline V and J ends were trimmed by 3 bases and 0 bases, with 3 bases remaining between them. This CDR3 comprises 14 residues. Germline values: CDR1 SNHLY, CDR2 FYNNEI. The CDR3 spells CASSERSGANVLTF. The DNA of the CDR3 is TGTGCCAGCAGTGAGCGCTCTGGGGCCAACGTCCTGACTTTC.

This clonotype has just a few counts. The chain is built from TRBV19 and TRBJ1-2, with D unresolved. The CDR3 extends over 14 amino acids. Trimming took 3 bases from V and 4 from J, leaving 12 bases between them. The germline V gene encodes CDR1 LNHDA and CDR2 SQIVND (reference sequence). CDR3 DNA sequence: TGTGCCAGTAGTATTCGTGAGGGCCCCTATGGCTACACCTTC. Its translation: CASSIREGPYGYTF.

The chain combines TRBV7-6 with TRBJ2-5, with 12 bases lining up with TRBD2. Germline V gene data show CDR1 as SGHVS and CDR2 as FNYEAQ. The CDR3 is 18 residues long. V lost 0 bases and J lost 9; bases outside the gene matches: 14. CDR3: CASSLAPLTSGGRVAQYF. The CDR3 nucleotides are TGTGCCAGCAGCTTAGCCCCCCTGACTAGCGGGGGACGGGTGGCCCAGTACTTC.

The chain combines TRBV21-1 with TRBJ1-3. TRBV21-1 is a recognized pseudogene. The CDR3 consists of 13 residues. This chain's CDR3 is CASSGDCGNTIYF. The CDR3 region has the DNA TGTGCCAGCAGCGGGGACTGTGGAAACACCATATATTTT.

The rearrangement uses TRBV19 and TRBJ2-2, with a possible D match to TRBD2 (5 bases). The germline V gene has CDR1 LNHDA and CDR2 SQIVND (reference sequence). V was pared by 5 bases and J by 2 bases, with 18 bases between. The CDR3 is 17 residues long. CDR3 residues: CASSLISRDPNTGELFF. In DNA form, the CDR3 reads TGTGCCAGTAGTCTAATATCCCGGGATCCAAACACCGGGGAGCTGTTTTTT. Full variable domain (missing parts from reference TRBV19 and TRBJ2-2): DGGITQSPKYLFRKEGQNVTLSCEQNLNHDAMYWYRQDPGQGLRLIYYSQIVNDFQKGDIAEGYSVSREKKESFPLTVTSAQKNPTAFYLCASSLISRDPNTGELFFGEGSRLTVL.

The rearrangement uses TRBV20-1 and TRBJ2-6; 11 bases match TRBD2. V lost 6 bases and J lost 4; bases outside the gene matches: 5. The CDR3 has 15 amino acids. In germline, CDR1 is DFQATT, CDR2 SNEGSKA (reference sequence). Written as DNA, the CDR3 is TGCAGTGCCGATAGCGGGGGGGCCGGGGCCAACGTCCTGACTTTC. It translates to CSADSGGAGANVLTF.

This clonotype was detected many times. This sequence joins TRBV12-3 or TRBV12-4 and TRBJ2-1; 9 nucleotides align to TRBD2. The CDR3 covers 17 residues. V shed 2 bases and J 0 bases; nucleotides not matched to a gene: 5. The CDR3 sequence: CASSLYSGGSSYNEQFF. CDR3 bases: TGTGCCAGCAGTTTATATAGCGGGGGAAGCTCCTACAATGAGCAGTTCTTC.

The sample holds a few counts of this clonotype. Written as DNA, the CDR3 is TGTGCCAGCAGTTACTGGGGGACGGATCCCTACGAGCAGTACTTC. Translating it yields CASSYWGTDPYEQYF. The rearrangement links TRBV6-2 or TRBV6-3 to TRBJ2-7, with D perhaps TRBD1 or TRBD2 (5 bases each). Trimming removed 1 base at V and 2 bases at J, with 12 bases between. This CDR3 is built from 15 residues. Germline V lookup: CDR1 MNHEY, CDR2 SVGEGT.